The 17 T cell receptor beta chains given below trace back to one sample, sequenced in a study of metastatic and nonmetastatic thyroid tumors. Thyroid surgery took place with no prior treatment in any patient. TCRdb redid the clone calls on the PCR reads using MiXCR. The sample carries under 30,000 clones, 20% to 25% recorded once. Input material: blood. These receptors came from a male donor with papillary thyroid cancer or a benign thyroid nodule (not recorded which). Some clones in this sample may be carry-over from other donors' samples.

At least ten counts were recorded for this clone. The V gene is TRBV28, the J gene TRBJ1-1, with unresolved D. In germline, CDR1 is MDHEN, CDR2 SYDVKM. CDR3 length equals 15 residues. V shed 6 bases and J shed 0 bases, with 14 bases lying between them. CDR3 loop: CASSLTDALNTEAFF. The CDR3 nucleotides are TGTGCCAGCAGCTTAACGGACGCCTTGAACACTGAAGCTTTCTTT.

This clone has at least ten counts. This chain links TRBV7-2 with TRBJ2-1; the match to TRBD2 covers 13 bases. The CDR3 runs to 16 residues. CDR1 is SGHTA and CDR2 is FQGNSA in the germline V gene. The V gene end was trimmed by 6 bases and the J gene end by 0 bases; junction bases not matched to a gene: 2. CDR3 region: CASRRTSGSSYNEQFF. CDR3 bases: TGTGCCAGCAGGCGGACTAGCGGGAGCTCCTACAATGAGCAGTTCTTC.

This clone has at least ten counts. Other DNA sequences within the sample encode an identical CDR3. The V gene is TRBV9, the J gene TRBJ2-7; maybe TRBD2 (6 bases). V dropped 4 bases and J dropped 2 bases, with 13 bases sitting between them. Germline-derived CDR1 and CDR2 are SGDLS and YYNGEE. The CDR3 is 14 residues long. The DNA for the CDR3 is TGTGCCAGCAGCACCAGGGACTTAGCCTACGAGCAGTACTTC. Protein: CASSTRDLAYEQYF.

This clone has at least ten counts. The CDR3 spells CASSEFGTGELFF. CDR3 DNA sequence: TGCGCCAGCAGTGAGTTCGGAACCGGGGAGCTGTTTTTT. The chain recombines TRBV10-2 with TRBJ2-2; no reliable D call. CDR3 length: 13 amino acids. From germline, CDR1 is WSHSY and CDR2 SAAADI. Trimming stripped 1 base from V and 5 bases from J, with 5 bases between.

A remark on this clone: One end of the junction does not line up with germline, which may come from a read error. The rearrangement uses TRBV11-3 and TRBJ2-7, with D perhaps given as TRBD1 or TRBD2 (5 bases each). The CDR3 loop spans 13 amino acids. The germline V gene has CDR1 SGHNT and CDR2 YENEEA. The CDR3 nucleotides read TGTGCGAGCAGCATGGGACCCTCGAGGGAGCTGTACTTC. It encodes CASSMGPSRELYF.

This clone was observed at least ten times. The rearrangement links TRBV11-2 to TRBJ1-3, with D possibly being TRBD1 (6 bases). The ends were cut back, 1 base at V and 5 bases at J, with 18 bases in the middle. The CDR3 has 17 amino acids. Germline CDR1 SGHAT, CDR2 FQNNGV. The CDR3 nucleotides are TGTGCCAGCAGCTTAGGACCCGCAGGGGCCCCTAGAAACACCATATATTTT. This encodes CASSLGPAGAPRNTIYF. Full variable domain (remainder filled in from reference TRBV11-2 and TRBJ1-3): EAGVAQSPRYKIIEKRQSVAFWCNPISGHATLYWYQQILGQGPKLLIQFQNNGVVDDSQLPKDRFSAERLKGVDSTLKIQPAKLEDSAVYLCASSLGPAGAPRNTIYFGEGSWLTVV.

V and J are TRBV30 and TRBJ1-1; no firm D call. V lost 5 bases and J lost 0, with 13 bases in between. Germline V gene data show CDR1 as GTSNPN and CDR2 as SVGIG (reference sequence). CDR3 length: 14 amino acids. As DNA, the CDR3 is TGTGCCTGGTGTGGGTTATTACTGAACACTGAAGCTTTCTTT. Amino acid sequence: CAWCGLLLNTEAFF.

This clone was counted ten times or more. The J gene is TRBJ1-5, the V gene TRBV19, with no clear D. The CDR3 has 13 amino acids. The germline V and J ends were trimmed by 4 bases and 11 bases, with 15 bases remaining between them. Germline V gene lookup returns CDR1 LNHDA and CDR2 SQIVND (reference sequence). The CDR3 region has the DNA TGTGCCAGTAGTACCCCTATAGTTGAGACCCAGCATTTT. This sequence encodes CASSTPIVETQHF. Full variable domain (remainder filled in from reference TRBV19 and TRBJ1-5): DGGITQSPKYLFRKEGQNVTLSCEQNLNHDAMYWYRQDPGQGLRLIYYSQIVNDFQKGDIAEGYSVSREKKESFPLTVTSAQKNPTAFYLCASSTPIVETQHFGDGTRLSIL.

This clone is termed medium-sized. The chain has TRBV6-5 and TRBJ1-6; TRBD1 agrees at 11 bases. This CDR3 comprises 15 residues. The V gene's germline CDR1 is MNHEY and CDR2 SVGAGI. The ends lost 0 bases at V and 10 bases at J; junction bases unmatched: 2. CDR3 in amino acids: CASSYSGQGDSPLHF. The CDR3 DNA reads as TGTGCCAGCAGTTACTCGGGACAGGGGGACTCACCCCTCCACTTT.

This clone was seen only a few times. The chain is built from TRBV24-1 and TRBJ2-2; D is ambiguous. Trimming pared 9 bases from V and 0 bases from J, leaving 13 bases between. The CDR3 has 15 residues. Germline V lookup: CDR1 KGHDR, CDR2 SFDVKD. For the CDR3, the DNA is TGTGCCACCTCAGTTCCGTCCGCGAACACCGGGGAGCTGTTTTTT. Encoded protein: CATSVPSANTGELFF.

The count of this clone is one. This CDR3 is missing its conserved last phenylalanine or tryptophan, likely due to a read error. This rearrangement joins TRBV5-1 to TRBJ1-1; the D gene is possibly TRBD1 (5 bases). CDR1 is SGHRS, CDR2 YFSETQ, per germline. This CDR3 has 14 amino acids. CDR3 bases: TGCGCCAGCAGCGCCGACAGCATGAAGACTGAAGCTTTCTCT. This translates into CASSADSMKTEAFS.

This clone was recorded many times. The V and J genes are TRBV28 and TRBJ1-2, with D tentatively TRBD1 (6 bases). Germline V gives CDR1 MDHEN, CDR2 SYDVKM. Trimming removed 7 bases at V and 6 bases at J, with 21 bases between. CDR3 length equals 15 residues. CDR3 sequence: CASTLPTLQGNGYTF. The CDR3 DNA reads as TGTGCCAGCACCTTGCCCACACTACAGGGTAATGGCTACACCTTC.

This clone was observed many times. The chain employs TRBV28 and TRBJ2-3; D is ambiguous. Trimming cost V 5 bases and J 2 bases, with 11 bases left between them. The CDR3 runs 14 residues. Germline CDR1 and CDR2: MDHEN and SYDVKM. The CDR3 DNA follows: TGTGCCAGCAGTCCGCAGGTTTACACAGATACGCAGTATTTT. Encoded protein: CASSPQVYTDTQYF.

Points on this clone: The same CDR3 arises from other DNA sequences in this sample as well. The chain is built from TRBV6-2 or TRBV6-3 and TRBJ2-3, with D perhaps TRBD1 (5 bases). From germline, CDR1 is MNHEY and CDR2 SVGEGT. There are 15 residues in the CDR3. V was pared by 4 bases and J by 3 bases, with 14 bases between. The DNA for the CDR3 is TGTGCCAGCAGTTCTGCGGTCCAGGGTACAGATACGCAGTATTTT. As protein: CASSSAVQGTDTQYF.

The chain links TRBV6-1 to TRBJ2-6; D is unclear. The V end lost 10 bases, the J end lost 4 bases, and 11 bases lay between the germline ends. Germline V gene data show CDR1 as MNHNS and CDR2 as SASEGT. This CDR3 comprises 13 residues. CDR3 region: CAIPTLGANVLTF. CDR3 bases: TGTGCCATCCCGACTCTGGGGGCCAACGTCCTGACTTTC.

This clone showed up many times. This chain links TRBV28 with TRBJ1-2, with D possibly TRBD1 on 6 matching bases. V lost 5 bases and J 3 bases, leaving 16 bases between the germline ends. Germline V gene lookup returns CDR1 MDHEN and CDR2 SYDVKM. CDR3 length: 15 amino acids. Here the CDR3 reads CASSQGSGKDYGYTF. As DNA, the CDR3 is TGTGCCAGCAGTCAGGGGTCAGGGAAGGACTATGGCTACACCTTC.

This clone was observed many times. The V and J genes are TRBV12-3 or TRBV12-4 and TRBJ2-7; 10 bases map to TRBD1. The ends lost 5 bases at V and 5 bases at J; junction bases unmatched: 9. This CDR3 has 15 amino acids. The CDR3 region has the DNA TGTGCCAGCAGTGCAAGACAGGGGGCGCAAAACGAGCAGTACTTC. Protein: CASSARQGAQNEQYF.